These 20 T cell receptor beta chains came from one sample sequenced in a study of tumor-infiltrating lymphocytes in primary liver carcinoma. The authors made TCR beta cDNA from approximately 500 ng total RNA with a constant-region primer. Each TCR beta library was derived from three nested multiplex PCR rounds that employed slightly modified ARM-PCR. TRBV1-TRBV30 forward and Cbeta reverse primers drove the first two roughly 10-cycle rounds. TCRdb re-analysed the multiplex PCR reads in MiXCR, keeping a single row per CDR3 protein. The sample includes about 78,000 distinct CDR3 sequences, about 64% of them seen just once. The study co-extracted DNA and RNA from 20-30 mg of unsorted bulk tissue. The sequenced material came from liver tumor tissue from sampling region 4. Specified subset: tumor region T4, right-lateral pole. All receptors come from a woman aged 55-69 years with primary liver carcinoma and hepatitis B virus infection.

This chain links TRBV7-8 with TRBJ2-1; a possible D gene is TRBD2 (6 bases). The V gene's germline CDR1 is SGHVS and CDR2 FQNEAQ. Deletions cut 3 bases from V and 7 bases from J, with 22 bases between. The CDR3 is made up of 17 amino acids. The CDR3 coding sequence is TGTGCCAGCAGCTTGCCCCCTAGCGAGAGGATTAGGAATGAGCAGTTCTTC. The encoded protein is CASSLPPSERIRNEQFF.

The V call is TRBV6-1, the J call TRBJ2-1; 11 bases are shared with TRBD1. This CDR3 has 16 residues. V lost 11 bases, J lost 9 bases, and 18 bases stayed unmatched. Germline assignment: CDR1 MNHNS and CDR2 SASEGT. The CDR3 here is CARYLTGTGGSGEQFF. The CDR3 DNA reads as TGTGCCCGCTACCTCACCGGGACAGGGGGTTCAGGTGAGCAGTTCTTC.

The chain combines TRBV6-5 with TRBJ1-2; D remains ambiguous. CDR1 and CDR2 (germline): MNHEY, SVGAGI. The CDR3 length is 13 residues. The V gene lost 2 bases and the J gene lost 5 bases, with 9 bases spanning the gap. For the CDR3, the DNA is TGTGCCAGCAGTTACGGGAGGGATTATGGCTACACCTTC. It translates to CASSYGRDYGYTF.

This clonotype was seen many times. V is TRBV5-4 and J is TRBJ1-2; no firm D call. The germline CDR1 and CDR2 sequences are SGHNT and YYREEE (reference sequence). The CDR3 runs to 12 residues. The V end was cut by 0 bases, the J end by 8 bases, with 8 bases between. For the CDR3, the DNA is TGTGCCAGCAGCTTGGGACCGGGGGGCTACACCTTC. This gives the protein CASSLGPGGYTF.

This clonotype was counted only a few times. It may be a read error: a sequence one base away is much more abundant. The conserved final phenylalanine or tryptophan is absent from the CDR3, which likely points to a read error. The chain joins TRBV20-1 to TRBJ1-6; D call uncertain. V was trimmed by 3 bases and J by 8 bases, leaving 11 bases between them. This CDR3 region has 13 residues. The germline gives CDR1 DFQATT, CDR2 SNEGSKA (reference sequence). CDR3 nucleotide sequence: TGCAGTGCTAGTCTATCCCCTTATTCACCCCTCCACCTT. Encoded protein: CSASLSPYSPLHL.

This clonotype has a handful of counts. This may come from a read error, since a much larger clone is one base off. The chain's CDR3 is CASSPQVGTGTLCGYTF. DNA for the CDR3: TGTGCCAGCAGCCCACAGGTCGGCACAGGGACCTTGTGTGGCTACACCTTC. The chain links TRBV7-8 to TRBJ1-2, with a weak D call TRBD1 (6 bases). V was cut by 5 bases and J by 7 bases, with 26 bases left in between. This CDR3 spans 17 amino acids. Germline CDR1 and CDR2: SGHVS and FQNEAQ.

For this clonotype: The conserved final phenylalanine or tryptophan is absent from the CDR3, which likely points to a read error. No DNA is shown, since the ends of the CDR3 on it are uncertain; the CDR3 is the one TCRdb lists. The V and J genes are TRBV10-3 and TRBJ1-1; the listed D gene, TRBD1, was not tested against the DNA. The CDR3 spans 12 amino acids, including both terminal residues. CDR1 is ENHRY and CDR2 is SYGVKD in the germline V gene. The chain's CDR3 is CAISEPGGEPFS.

In this sample, this clonotype turned up many times. The chain uses TRBV5-6 and TRBJ2-7, with D unclear. This CDR3 has 15 residues. Trimming shortened V by 0 bases and J by 3 bases, and 13 bases separated the two germline ends. Germline V gene lookup returns CDR1 SGHDT and CDR2 YYEEEE. This CDR3 is CASSLVATTHYEQYF. The DNA for the CDR3 is TGTGCCAGCAGCTTGGTAGCCACCACTCACTACGAGCAGTACTTC.

With regard to this clonotype: A junction boundary mismatches the germline segment, possibly from a read error. The chain uses TRBV4-2 and TRBJ2-3; perhaps D is TRBD1 or TRBD2 (5 bases each). CDR1 and CDR2 (germline): LGHNA, YNFKEQ. CDR3 length: 16 residues. CDR3 coding DNA: TGTGCCAGAAGCCAAGCCCAAGAGAGGGGCACACATACGCAGTATTTT. Residues: CARSQAQERGTHTQYF.

Many counts were recorded for this clonotype. This chain links TRBV29-1 with TRBJ2-3; no firm D call. V gave up 4 bases and J gave up 0 bases, with 11 bases separating them. The CDR3 sequence is 14 residues long. Germline lookup yields CDR1 SQVTM and CDR2 ANQGSEA. The CDR3 nucleotides read TGCAGCGTTGTAGCTGGAACTAGCACAGATACGCAGTATTTT. Translating gives CSVVAGTSTDTQYF.

This clonotype was recorded many times. The genes are TRBV29-1 and TRBJ2-1; the D call may be TRBD1 or TRBD2 (6 bases each). V was trimmed by 0 bases and J by 9 bases, leaving 18 bases between them. Germline CDR1 is SQVTM and CDR2 is ANQGSEA. CDR3 length: 15 amino acids. CDR3 amino acids: CSVEEVWGAHSEQFF. DNA of the CDR3: TGCAGCGTTGAAGAGGTGTGGGGGGCTCATAGTGAGCAGTTCTTC.

Details on this clonotype: One junction end does not reproduce the germline sequence, and a read error may be involved. This chain links TRBV11-2 with TRBJ2-7, with a weak D call TRBD1 (5 bases). Germline CDR1 and CDR2: SGHAT and FQNNGV. This CDR3 region has 13 residues. Here the CDR3 reads CASSSGQGYEQYF. The CDR3 nucleotides are TGTGCCAGCAGCTCAGGACAAGGCTACGAGCAGTATTTC. The entire variable domain, with the rest obtained from reference TRBV11-2 and TRBJ2-7, is as follows: EAGVAQSPRYKIIEKRQSVAFWCNPISGHATLYWYQQILGQGPKLLIQFQNNGVVDDSQLPKDRFSAERLKGVDSTLKIQPAKLEDSAVYLCASSSGQGYEQYFGPGTRLTVT.

Of note for this clonotype: A read error may account for a junction end that differs from germline. V and J are TRBV11-3 and TRBJ2-3; 8 bases match TRBD1. The CDR3 spans 14 residues. CDR1 is SGHNT, CDR2 YENEEA, per germline. DNA for the CDR3: TGCGTCAGCAGCTTAACACAGGGGGCAGATACGCAGTATTTT. Its translation: CVSSLTQGADTQYF.

With regard to this clonotype: A much bigger clone sits one base away, suggesting this may be a read error. The rearrangement links TRBV30 to TRBJ2-1; D uncertain. CDR3 length equals 14 residues. Trimming took 5 bases from V and 5 from J, leaving 16 bases between them. Germline lookup yields CDR1 GTSNPN and CDR2 SVGIG (reference sequence). Here the CDR3 reads CAWAFARYNNEQFF. The CDR3 region has the DNA TGTGCCTGGGCCTTTGCTAGGTACAACAATGAGCAGTTCTTC.

The chain uses TRBV6-5 and TRBJ2-2; 9 nucleotides align to TRBD1. There are 15 residues in the CDR3. The V gene's germline CDR1 is MNHEY and CDR2 SVGAGI. V shed 5 bases and J 8 bases; nucleotides not matched to a gene: 9. The CDR3, as DNA: TGTGCCAGCAGTACCTACAGGGGGCTCGCAGGGGAGCTGTTTTTT. It yields the protein CASSTYRGLAGELFF.

This clonotype was counted a single time. This chain links TRBV5-5 with TRBJ1-2; 7 bases line up with TRBD1. CDR3 length: 15 amino acids. V was pared by 7 bases and J by 1 base, with 10 bases of the junction left unmatched. Germline V gene sequence: CDR1 SGHKS, CDR2 YYEKEE (reference sequence). The CDR3 coding sequence is TGTGCCAGCTGCCCGACAGGGAGCCATAACTATGGCTACACCTTC. This codes for CASCPTGSHNYGYTF.

Comment on this clonotype: This may come from a read error, since a much larger clone is one base off. The chain carries TRBV12-3 or TRBV12-4 and TRBJ2-3; a possible D gene is TRBD2 (6 bases). The CDR3 consists of 15 residues. The CDR3 here is CASGLGLASTDTQYF. CDR3 bases: TGTGCCAGCGGTTTAGGCCTAGCGAGCACAGATACGCAGTATTTT.

The chain joins TRBV11-2 to TRBJ2-3; D call uncertain. CDR1 and CDR2 from the germline V gene are SGHAT and FQNNGV. Trimming left V 7 bases short and J 2 bases short, with 7 bases between. This CDR3 spans 12 amino acids. This chain's CDR3 is CASILVTDTQYF. The CDR3 DNA sequence: TGTGCCAGCATCCTCGTCACAGATACGCAGTATTTT. The whole variable domain, remainder taken from reference TRBV11-2 and TRBJ2-3, is EAGVAQSPRYKIIEKRQSVAFWCNPISGHATLYWYQQILGQGPKLLIQFQNNGVVDDSQLPKDRFSAERLKGVDSTLKIQPAKLEDSAVYLCASILVTDTQYFGPGTRLTVL.

Concerning this clonotype itself: The conserved final phenylalanine or tryptophan is absent from the CDR3, which likely points to a read error. The DNA is omitted, as the CDR3 cannot be located on it reliably, and the CDR3 follows TCRdb's listing. This chain links TRBV6-5 with TRBJ1-2; the D call in the table, TRBD1, was not verified against the DNA. Per the germline V gene, CDR1 is MNHEY and CDR2 is SVGAGI. The CDR3 is 15 amino acids long, termini counted. Here the CDR3 reads CASSYQQGRVGGYTL.

Note on this clonotype: This likely comes from a read error, as the CDR3 has no conserved phenylalanine or tryptophan at its end. No DNA is shown, since the ends of the CDR3 on it are uncertain; the CDR3 is the one TCRdb lists. This chain connects TRBV11-2 to TRBJ2-2. The CDR3 has 14 amino acids, counting both end residues. Per germline, CDR1 SGHAT and CDR2 FQNNGV. CDR3 protein: CASSTRENTGEPVL.